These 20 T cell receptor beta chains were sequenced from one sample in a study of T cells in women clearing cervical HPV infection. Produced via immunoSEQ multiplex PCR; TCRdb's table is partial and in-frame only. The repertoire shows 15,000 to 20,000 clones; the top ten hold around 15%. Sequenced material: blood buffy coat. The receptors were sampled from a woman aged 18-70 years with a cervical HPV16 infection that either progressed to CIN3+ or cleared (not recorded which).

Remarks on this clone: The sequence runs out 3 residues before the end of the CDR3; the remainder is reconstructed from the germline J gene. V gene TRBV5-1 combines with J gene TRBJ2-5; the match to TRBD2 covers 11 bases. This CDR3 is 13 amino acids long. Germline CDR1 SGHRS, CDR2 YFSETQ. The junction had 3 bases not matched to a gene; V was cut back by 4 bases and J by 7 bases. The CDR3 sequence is CASSPGLAGTQYF. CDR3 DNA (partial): TGCGCCAGCAGCCCCGGACTAGCGGGGACC.

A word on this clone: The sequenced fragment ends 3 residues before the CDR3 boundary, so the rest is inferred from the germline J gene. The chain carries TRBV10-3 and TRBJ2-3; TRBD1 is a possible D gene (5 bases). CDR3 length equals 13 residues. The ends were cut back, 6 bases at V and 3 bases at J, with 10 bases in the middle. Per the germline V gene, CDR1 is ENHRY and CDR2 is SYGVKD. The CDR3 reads CAISDGHTDTQYF. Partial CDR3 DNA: TGTGCCATCAGCGATGGACATACAGATACG.

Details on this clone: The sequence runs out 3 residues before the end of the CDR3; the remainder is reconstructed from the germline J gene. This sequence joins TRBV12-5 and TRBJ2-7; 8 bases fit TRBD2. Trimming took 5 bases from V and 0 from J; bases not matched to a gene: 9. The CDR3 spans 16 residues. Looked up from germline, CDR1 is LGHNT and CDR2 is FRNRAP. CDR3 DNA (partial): TGTGCTAGTGGTCCTCGAGGTAGCGGGGACTCCTACGAG. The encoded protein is CASGPRGSGDSYE. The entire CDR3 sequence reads CASGPRGSGDSYEQYF.

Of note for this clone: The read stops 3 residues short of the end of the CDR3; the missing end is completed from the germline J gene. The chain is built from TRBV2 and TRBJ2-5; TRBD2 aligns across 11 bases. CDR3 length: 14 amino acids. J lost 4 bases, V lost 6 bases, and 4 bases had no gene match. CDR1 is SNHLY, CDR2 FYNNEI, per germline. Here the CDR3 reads CASSPGTSGETQYF. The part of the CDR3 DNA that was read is TGTGCCAGCAGCCCCGGGACTAGCGGAGAGACC.

The CDR3 loop reads CASSPLAGGPQETQYF. CDR3 DNA (partial): TGTGCCAGCTCACCACTAGCGGGGGGCCCCCAGGAGACC. The chain is built from TRBV18 and TRBJ2-5, with 10 bases matching TRBD2. Read sequence stops 3 residues before the CDR3 end, and the germline J gene provides the missing end. V lost 1 base to trimming and J lost 5 bases; unmatched junction nucleotides: 7. The CDR3 is 16 amino acids. CDR1 is KGHSH and CDR2 is LQKENI in the germline V gene.

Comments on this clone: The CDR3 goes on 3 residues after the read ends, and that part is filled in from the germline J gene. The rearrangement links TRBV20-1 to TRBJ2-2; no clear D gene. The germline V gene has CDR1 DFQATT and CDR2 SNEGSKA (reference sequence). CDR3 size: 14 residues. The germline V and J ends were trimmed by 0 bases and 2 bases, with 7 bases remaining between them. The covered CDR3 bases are TGCAGTGCTAGAGACCCTTTTAACACCGGGGAG. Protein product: CSARDPFNTGE. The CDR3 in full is CSARDPFNTGELFF.

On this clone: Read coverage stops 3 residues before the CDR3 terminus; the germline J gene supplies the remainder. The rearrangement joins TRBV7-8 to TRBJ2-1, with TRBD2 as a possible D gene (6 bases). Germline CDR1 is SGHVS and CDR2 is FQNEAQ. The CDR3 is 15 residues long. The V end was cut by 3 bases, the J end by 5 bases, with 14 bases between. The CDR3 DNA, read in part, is TGTGCCAGCAGCTTTGAAAGACTAGGGGACAATGAG. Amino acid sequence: CASSFERLGDNE. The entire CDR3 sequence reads CASSFERLGDNEQFF.

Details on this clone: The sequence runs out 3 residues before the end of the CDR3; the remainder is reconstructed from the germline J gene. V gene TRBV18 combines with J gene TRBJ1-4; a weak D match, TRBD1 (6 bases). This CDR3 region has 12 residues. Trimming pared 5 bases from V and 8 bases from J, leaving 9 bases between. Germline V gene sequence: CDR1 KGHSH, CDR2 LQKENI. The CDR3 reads CASSTGTEKLFF. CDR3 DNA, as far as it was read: TGTGCCAGCTCAACTGGGACAGAAAAA.

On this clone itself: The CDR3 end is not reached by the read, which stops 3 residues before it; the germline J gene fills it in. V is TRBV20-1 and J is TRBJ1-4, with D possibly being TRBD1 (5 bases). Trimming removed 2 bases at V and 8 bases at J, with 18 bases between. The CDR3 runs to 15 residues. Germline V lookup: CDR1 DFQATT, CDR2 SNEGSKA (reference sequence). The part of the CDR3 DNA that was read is TGCAGTGCTAGAAGGTCGGCAGGGTTGGGCGAAAAA. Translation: CSARRSAGLGEK. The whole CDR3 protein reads CSARRSAGLGEKLFF.

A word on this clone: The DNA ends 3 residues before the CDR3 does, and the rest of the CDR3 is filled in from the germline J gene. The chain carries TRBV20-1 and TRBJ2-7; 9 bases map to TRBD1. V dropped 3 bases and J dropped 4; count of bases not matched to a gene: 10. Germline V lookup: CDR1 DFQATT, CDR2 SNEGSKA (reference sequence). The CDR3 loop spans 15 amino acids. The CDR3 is CSARDWGTGRYEQYF. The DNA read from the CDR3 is TGCAGTGCTAGGGACTGGGGGACAGGGCGGTACGAG.

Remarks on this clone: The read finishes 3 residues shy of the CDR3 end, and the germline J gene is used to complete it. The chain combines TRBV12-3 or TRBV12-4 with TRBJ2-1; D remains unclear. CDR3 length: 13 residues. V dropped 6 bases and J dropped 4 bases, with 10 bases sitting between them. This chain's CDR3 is CASSPGAYNEQFF. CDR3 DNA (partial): TGTGCCAGCAGCCCCGGAGCGTACAATGAG.

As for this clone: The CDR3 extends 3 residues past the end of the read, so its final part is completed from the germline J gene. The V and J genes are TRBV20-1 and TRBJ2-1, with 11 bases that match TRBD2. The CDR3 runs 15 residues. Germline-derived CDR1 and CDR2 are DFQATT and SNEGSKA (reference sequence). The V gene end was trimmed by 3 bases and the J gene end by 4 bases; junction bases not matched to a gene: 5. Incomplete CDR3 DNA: TGCAGTGCTAGGACTAGCGGGATGAGTTACAATGAG. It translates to CSARTSGMSYNE. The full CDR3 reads CSARTSGMSYNEQFF.

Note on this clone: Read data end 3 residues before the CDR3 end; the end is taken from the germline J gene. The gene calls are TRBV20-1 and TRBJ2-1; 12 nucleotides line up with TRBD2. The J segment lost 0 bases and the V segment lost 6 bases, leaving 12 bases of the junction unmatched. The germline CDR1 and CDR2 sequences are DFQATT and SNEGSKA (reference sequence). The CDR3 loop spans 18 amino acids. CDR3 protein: CSALKGTSGGSSYNEQFF. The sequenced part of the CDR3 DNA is TGCAGTGCCCTGAAAGGAACTAGCGGGGGGAGCTCCTACAATGAG.

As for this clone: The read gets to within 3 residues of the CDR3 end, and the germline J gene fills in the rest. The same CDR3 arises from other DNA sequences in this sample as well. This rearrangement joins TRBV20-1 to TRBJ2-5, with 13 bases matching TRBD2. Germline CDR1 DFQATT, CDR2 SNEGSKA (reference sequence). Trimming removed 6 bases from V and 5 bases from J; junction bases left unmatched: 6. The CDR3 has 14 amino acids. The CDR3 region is CSARLAGGRETQYF. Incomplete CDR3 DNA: TGCAGTGCCAGACTAGCGGGAGGCCGGGAGACC.

CDR3 in amino acids: CASSPPSLDTGELFF. The sequenced part of the CDR3 DNA is TGTGCCAGCTCACCACCTAGCTTGGACACCGGGGAG. The chain carries TRBV18 and TRBJ2-2; D remains unclear. The sequenced fragment ends 3 residues before the CDR3 boundary, so the rest is inferred from the germline J gene. The CDR3 has 15 residues. The V and J ends lost 0 bases and 3 bases respectively, with 8 bases between them. Germline V gene lookup returns CDR1 KGHSH and CDR2 LQKENI. Full variable domain (remainder filled in from reference TRBV18 and TRBJ2-2): NAGVMQNPRHLVRRRGQEARLRCSPMKGHSHVYWYRQLPEEGLKFMVYLQKENIIDESGMPKERFSAEFPKEGPSILRIQQVVRGDSAAYFCASSPPSLDTGELFFGEGSRLTVL.

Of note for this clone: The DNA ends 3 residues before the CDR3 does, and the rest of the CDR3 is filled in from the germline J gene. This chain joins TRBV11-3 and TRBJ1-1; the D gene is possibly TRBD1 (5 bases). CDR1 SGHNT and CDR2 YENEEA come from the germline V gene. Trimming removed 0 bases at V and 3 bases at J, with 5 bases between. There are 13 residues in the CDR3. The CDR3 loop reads CASSLDRDTEAFF. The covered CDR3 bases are TGTGCCAGCAGCTTAGACAGGGACACTGAA.

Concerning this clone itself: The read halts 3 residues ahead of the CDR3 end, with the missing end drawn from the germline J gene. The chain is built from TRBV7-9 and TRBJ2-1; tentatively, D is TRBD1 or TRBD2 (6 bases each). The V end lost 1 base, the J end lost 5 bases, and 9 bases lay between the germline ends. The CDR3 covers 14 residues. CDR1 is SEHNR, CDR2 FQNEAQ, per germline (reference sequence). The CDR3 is CASSLGRGNNEQFF. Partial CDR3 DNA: TGTGCCAGCAGCTTAGGGAGGGGGAACAATGAG.

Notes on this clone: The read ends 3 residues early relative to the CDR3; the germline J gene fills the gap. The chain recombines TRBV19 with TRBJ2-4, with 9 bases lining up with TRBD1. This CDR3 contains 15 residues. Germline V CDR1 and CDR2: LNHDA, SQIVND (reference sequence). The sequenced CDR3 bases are TGTGCCAGTTTCGACAGGGGGGCCCCTAACTATGGT. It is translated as CASFDRGAPNYG. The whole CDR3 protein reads CASFDRGAPNYGQYF.

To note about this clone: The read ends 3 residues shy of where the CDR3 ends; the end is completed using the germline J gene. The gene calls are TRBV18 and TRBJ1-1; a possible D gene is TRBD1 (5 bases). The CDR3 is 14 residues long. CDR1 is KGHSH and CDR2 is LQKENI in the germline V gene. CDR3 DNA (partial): TGTGCCAGCTCTTCATCGGGTTCGAGGGGCACG. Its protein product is CASSSSGSRGT. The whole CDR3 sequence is CASSSSGSRGTAFF.

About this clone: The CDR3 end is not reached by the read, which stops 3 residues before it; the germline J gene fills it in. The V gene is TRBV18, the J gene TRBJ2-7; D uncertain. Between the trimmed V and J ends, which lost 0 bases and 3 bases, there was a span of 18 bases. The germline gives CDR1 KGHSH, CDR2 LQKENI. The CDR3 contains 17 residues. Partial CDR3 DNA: TGTGCCAGCTCACCACCTTTGTCGGATGATGGGCACTACGAG. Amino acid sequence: CASSPPLSDDGHYE. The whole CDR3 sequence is CASSPPLSDDGHYEQYF.